Following are 17 T cell receptor beta chains from one sample sequenced in a study of blood T cell repertoires in COVID-19. Assay: immunoSEQ multiplex PCR; the TCRdb copy retains only in-frame clones and omits some. Of roughly 31,000 clones in the sample, roughly nine tenths were seen once. Source material: peripheral blood. The receptors derive from a human donor with active COVID-19. The donor label of this sample is uncertain.

The chain combines TRBV5-1 with TRBJ1-2, with D uncertain. Germline V gene sequence: CDR1 SGHRS, CDR2 YFSETQ. The CDR3 consists of 13 residues. Trimming left V 0 bases short and J 0 bases short, with 3 bases between. The CDR3 nucleotides are TGCGCCAGCAGCTTGGGTACTAACTATGGCTACACCTTC. Its protein product is CASSLGTNYGYTF.

The chain employs TRBV27 and TRBJ2-1; 15 bases are a match to TRBD2. The CDR3 consists of 18 residues. V lost 6 bases to trimming and J lost 4 bases; unmatched junction nucleotides: 10. Germline CDR1 and CDR2: MNHEY and SMNVEV (reference sequence). Written as DNA, the CDR3 is TGTGCCAGCAGCGGGACTAGCGGGGGGCCGGGCCGGTACAATGAGCAGTTCTTC. This translates into CASSGTSGGPGRYNEQFF.

This chain connects TRBV16 to TRBJ2-1; 9 nucleotides agree with TRBD1. Germline V gene sequence: CDR1 KGHSY, CDR2 FQNENV. V shed 4 bases and J 4 bases; nucleotides not matched to a gene: 5. The CDR3 runs to 15 residues. The CDR3 spells CASSPDRGRYNEQFF. In DNA, the CDR3 is TGTGCCAGCAGCCCCGACAGGGGGAGATACAATGAGCAGTTCTTC.

V gene TRBV3-1 (or the pseudogene TRBV3-2) combines with J gene TRBJ2-7; a weak D match, TRBD1 (6 bases). Trimming left V 6 bases short and J 5 bases short, with 17 bases between. Per the germline V gene, CDR1 is LGHDT and CDR2 is YNNKEL (reference sequence). This CDR3 has 14 residues. This CDR3 is CASSQLQGSHEQYF. DNA of the CDR3: TGTGCCAGCAGTCAACTTCAGGGGAGCCACGAGCAGTACTTC.

The chain couples TRBV6-5 to TRBJ2-5; 8 positions agree with TRBD1. This CDR3 spans 12 amino acids. Germline V gives CDR1 MNHEY, CDR2 SVGAGI. V gave up 8 bases and J gave up 4 bases; unmatched junction bases: 3. The CDR3 loop reads CASDRGLETQYF. In DNA, the CDR3 is TGTGCCAGCGACAGGGGTTTAGAGACCCAGTACTTC.

This chain uses TRBV19 with TRBJ1-2; TRBD1 agrees at 7 bases. Trimming removed 9 bases from V and 2 bases from J; junction bases left unmatched: 6. CDR1 is LNHDA, CDR2 SQIVND, per germline (reference sequence). CDR3 length: 13 amino acids. This CDR3 reads CASTGAANYGYTF. For the CDR3, the DNA is TGTGCCAGCACAGGGGCCGCAAACTATGGCTACACCTTC.

The chain carries TRBV9 and TRBJ2-3, with D maybe TRBD2 (5 bases). V gave up 0 bases and J gave up 5 bases, with 22 bases separating them. This CDR3 region has 18 residues. Germline CDR1 and CDR2: SGDLS and YYNGEE. The CDR3 sequence: CASSVGILQSVRGDTQYF. As DNA, the CDR3 is TGTGCCAGCAGCGTAGGAATTTTACAGTCTGTTCGGGGAGATACGCAGTATTTT.

J is TRBJ1-5 and V is TRBV6-5, with a tentative D call TRBD1 (6 bases). Germline values: CDR1 MNHEY, CDR2 SVGAGI. The ends were cut back, 10 bases at V and 5 bases at J, with 15 bases in the middle. The CDR3 sequence is 13 residues long. CDR3 nucleotide sequence: TGTGCCACCAAGCAACAGGGTCATCAGCCCCAGCATTTT. Protein: CATKQQGHQPQHF.

V and J are TRBV9 and TRBJ1-1; D possibly corresponds to TRBD1 (6 bases). Per germline, CDR1 SGDLS and CDR2 YYNGEE. This CDR3 has 15 amino acids. The V and J ends lost 0 bases and 5 bases respectively, with 14 bases between them. The CDR3 nucleotides are TGTGCCAGCAGCGTAGGGGGGCCCTCCGGAACTGAAGCTTTCTTT. Its translation is CASSVGGPSGTEAFF.

This clone was seen only once. This chain connects TRBV7-6 to TRBJ2-4, with a tentative D call TRBD1 (5 bases). The germline CDR1 and CDR2 sequences are SGHVS and FNYEAQ. The CDR3 covers 14 residues. Trimming stripped 1 base from V and 8 bases from J, with 12 bases between. The CDR3 spells CASSLVIQGHIQYF. The CDR3 nucleotides are TGTGCCAGCAGCTTAGTTATCCAGGGCCACATTCAGTACTTC.

This clone was detected only once. CDR3 in amino acids: CASSFVENTEAFF. The CDR3 DNA sequence: TGTGCCAGCAGTTTTGTAGAGAACACTGAAGCTTTCTTT. The J gene is TRBJ1-1, the V gene TRBV2; D gene ambiguous. V was pared by 5 bases and J by 1 base, with 8 bases between. Germline assignment: CDR1 SNHLY and CDR2 FYNNEI. CDR3 length: 13 amino acids.

The V and J genes are TRBV18 and TRBJ2-5, with 7 bases identical to TRBD1. The CDR3 totals 15 residues. The V gene end was trimmed by 5 bases and the J gene end by 2 bases; junction bases not matched to a gene: 8. CDR1 is KGHSH, CDR2 LQKENI, per germline. The CDR3 DNA is TGTGCCAGCTCAGGTCAACAGGGGCCACAAGAGACCCAGTACTTC. It codes for CASSGQQGPQETQYF.

This chain uses TRBV5-4 with TRBJ1-1; D is undetermined. V lost 3 bases and J 1 base, leaving 13 bases between the germline ends. Germline CDR1 SGHNT, CDR2 YYREEE (reference sequence). There are 15 residues in the CDR3. The chain's CDR3 is CASSSEFQPNTEAFF. The CDR3 DNA reads as TGTGCCAGCAGCTCGGAGTTCCAGCCGAACACTGAAGCTTTCTTT.

This chain joins TRBV6-2 or TRBV6-3 and TRBJ2-7; TRBD1 agrees at 7 bases. With 6 bases clipped from V and 6 bases from J, the junction kept 8 bases outside the gene matches. Germline lookup yields CDR1 MNHEY and CDR2 SVGEGT. This CDR3 spans 13 amino acids. This CDR3 is CASSLQGFSEQYF. The CDR3 nucleotides are TGTGCCAGCAGCCTACAGGGGTTTAGCGAGCAGTACTTC.

This rearrangement joins TRBV14 to TRBJ1-2; D possibly corresponds to TRBD1 (5 bases). CDR3 size: 15 residues. The V gene lost 0 bases and the J gene lost 6 bases, with 14 bases spanning the gap. Germline V gene sequence: CDR1 SGHDN, CDR2 FVKESK. The CDR3 coding sequence is TGTGCCAGCAGCCAAGATTTGCAGGGTTTTGATGGCTACACCTTC. Translated, it gives CASSQDLQGFDGYTF.

This sequence joins TRBV18 and TRBJ2-3, with a possible D match to TRBD2 (5 bases). Germline CDR1 is KGHSH and CDR2 is LQKENI. The CDR3 length is 16 residues. Trimming cost V 0 bases and J 3 bases, with 13 bases left between them. CDR3 DNA sequence: TGTGCCAGCTCACCACCGGACGGAGGCAATACAGATACGCAGTATTTT. It encodes CASSPPDGGNTDTQYF.

This rearrangement joins TRBV6-5 to TRBJ1-2; 7 bases align to TRBD1. J was trimmed by 8 bases and V by 8 bases; bases with no gene match: 17. Germline values: CDR1 MNHEY, CDR2 SVGAGI. The CDR3 spans 15 residues. Written as DNA, the CDR3 is TGTGCCAGCGGTCCCTGGGACAGTATATGGCGGGGCTACACCTTC. Translated, it gives CASGPWDSIWRGYTF.